This T cell receptor (beta chain) emerged from a study of blood T cell repertoires in COVID-19 (dated by TCRdb to about 2020). With regard to the full study: Samples covering the acute and convalescent phases of COVID-19 were provided by collaborators in the United States, Italy and Spain. A de-identified subject ID, COVID-19 status, age in years and sex were almost always included in the sample metadata. Where available, HLA class I and class II types were obtained from metadata supplied by the sample provider rather than from assay-based typing. The prospective study material was composed of cDNA or gDNA derived from T cells, B-cell-depleted T cells, or PBMCs. Samples were obtained from the ongoing ImmuneRACE study (first 160 participants) and from 1,254 subjects provided by 6 global collaborators. The dataset comprised deeply sampled blood TCRbeta repertoires from subjects exposed to, actively infected with, or recovered from COVID-19. The repertoires were released in a freely available public database intended as a resource for research on the immune response to SARS-CoV-2. What the study reported, not specific to this receptor: The quantity of clinical and demographic metadata differed by source and by participant and was supplied without curation.

Collaborating institutions collected whole blood in K2EDTA tubes following their own protocols. For TCRbeta analysis, collaborators shipped samples as frozen whole blood, isolated PBMCs, or DNA extracted from either of those sample types. Reading the germline V gene gives CDR1 SGHRS and CDR2 YFSETQ. Inclusive of the bounding cysteine and phenylalanine, the CDR3 is 16 residues long. Kept here is only the CDR3 DNA, which spans 48 bases and is read in frame from base 1. Trimming costs V 4 bases and J 3 bases, and their ends lie 19 bases apart. Details on this clone: Its antigen is still unknown. Base qualities are not recorded, but no much larger clone differs from it by a single base.

The immunoSEQ Assay, a bias-controlled multiplex PCR, was used to amplify TCRbeta CDR3 regions from genomic DNA. The authors processed their data as follows. The number of nucleated cells in each sample was estimated by amplification of reference gene primers within the assay. Sequence reads were collapsed and filtered to measure the absolute abundance of every unique TCRbeta CDR3 rearrangement. For each sample, productive Simpson clonality was calculated as the square root of Simpson's diversity index across productive rearrangements. In TCRdb, the immuneACCESS table is reduced to in-frame sequences with V and J assigned. These tables do not hold every clone; where another copy was compared, an unresolved V gene accounts for under half, and the others remain unexplained. D and trimming come from the DNA, and the V and J calls and clone size come from that table. For this sample there are some 220,000 clones; 75% to 85% appear just once. The ten largest clones add up to approximately 10% of the sample.

This sequence was found in a man aged 50 or older with active or convalescent COVID-19. The V and J genes are TRBV5-1 and TRBJ1-2; the D segment could be TRBD1, given 6 matching bases. Sequencing was done on a sample of peripheral blood. The DNA sequence is TGCGCCAGCAGCGACAGAGTCGGCAGGGGCGACTATGGCTACACCTTC. The translation is CASSDRVGRGDYGYTF.